A selection of T cell receptor beta chains follows, all from one sample in a study of blood T cell repertoires in COVID-19. Repertoires were generated with immunoSEQ multiplex PCR, while TCRdb's copy carries only in-frame clones and drops some. Here the sample spans about 140,000 clones, roughly 80% being singletons. Specimen: peripheral blood. These receptors all come from a man between 65 and 79 years old who had recovered from COVID-19. CDR3s include the opening cysteine and the closing phenylalanine or tryptophan. The D gene is left open where the match is weak. Rows give clone size only sometimes, using once, few, many, or a class for an expanded clone.

>TRBD1|few|TRBV10-3|TRBJ1-4
TGTGCCATCAGTGCCGGACAGGGAACTAATGAAAAACTGTTTTTT
CAISAGQGTNEKLFF
>TRBD1|.|TRBV5-1|TRBJ2-5
TGCGCCAGCAGCTTGGAGGGGACAGGGCAAGAGACCCAGTACTTC
CASSLEGTGQETQYF
>.|.|TRBV11-2|TRBJ1-2
TGTGCCAGCAGGCCACCCACTGTCTATGGCTACACCTTC
CASRPPTVYGYTF
>TRBD2|.|TRBV10-1|TRBJ2-1
TGCGCCAGCAGTGATGGTGGGCGCGGGAGGGCAATAGAGCAGTTCTTC
CASSDGGRGRAIEQFF
>.|few|TRBV5-4|TRBJ1-1
TGTGCCAGCACACCGACCGAGGGAGGCACTGAAGCTTTCTTT
CASTPTEGGTEAFF
>.|.|TRBV12-3/TRBV12-4|TRBJ1-4
TGTGCCAGCAGTTTATTACGGGAAAAACTGTTTTTT
CASSLLREKLFF
>TRBD1|.|TRBV5-1|TRBJ1-4
TGCGCCAGCAGCTTAGTGGTAGGGGGCAACGAAAAACTGTTTTTT
CASSLVVGGNEKLFF
>TRBD1|once|TRBV11-2|TRBJ2-2
TGTGCCAGCAGCCTCCGGGACAGCGGATACACCGGGGAGCTGTTTTTT
CASSLRDSGYTGELFF
>TRBD2|.|TRBV10-3|TRBJ2-1
TGTGCCATCGGGACTAGCGGGAGTCCCTCCTACAATGAGCAGTTCTTC
CAIGTSGSPSYNEQFF
>TRBD2|.|TRBV7-8|TRBJ2-5
TGTGCCAGCTCTTCGGGGGGACTAGCGGGAGGTCGAGAGACCCAGTACTTC
CASSSGGLAGGRETQYF
>.|.|TRBV7-6|TRBJ2-7
TGTGCCAGCAGCTTAGCGCAGGGCACCTACGAGCAGTACTTC
CASSLAQGTYEQYF
>TRBD1|once|TRBV19|TRBJ2-7
TGTGCCAGTAGTATTACGGCAGGGGGTCTCTACGAGCAGTACTTC
CASSITAGGLYEQYF
>TRBD1|.|TRBV18|TRBJ1-2
TGTGCCAGCTCACCACCCTGGACAGGCGTTTATGGCTACACCTTC
CASSPPWTGVYGYTF
>TRBD1|.|TRBV28|TRBJ1-4
TGTGCCAGCAGCCGACAGGGACAGTATGAAAAACTGTTTTTT
CASSRQGQYEKLFF
>.|few|TRBV5-4|TRBJ2-5
TGTGCCAGCAGCCCCAAAGGAGGGTACCAAGAGACCCAGTACTTC
CASSPKGGYQETQYF
>.|.|TRBV28|TRBJ2-4
TGTGCCAGCAGTTTATGGCAGGGCCTAGCCAAAAACATTCAGTACTTC
CASSLWQGLAKNIQYF
>.|.|TRBV6-5|TRBJ1-1
TGTGCTTGTCCGGGGAACACTGAAGCTTTCTTT
CACPGNTEAFF
>.|.|TRBV5-1|TRBJ2-3
TGCGCCAGCAGCCCCTACCAACAGGGCACAGATACGCAGTATTTT
CASSPYQQGTDTQYF
>TRBD2|.|TRBV4-3|TRBJ2-7
TGCGCCAGCAGCCGGAAGCGGGAGAGCTCCTACGAGCAGTACTTC
CASSRKRESSYEQYF
>.|.|TRBV5-1|TRBJ1-1
TGCGCCAGCAGCTTTGGGGGACTTGAAGCTTTCTTT
CASSFGGLEAFF
>.|.|TRBV5-4|TRBJ2-5
TGTGCCAGCACCCCTCTCTCGGGAGAAGAGACCCAGTACTTC
CASTPLSGEETQYF
>TRBD2|few|TRBV5-4|TRBJ2-3
TGTGCCAGCAGCGGGGGACTAGCGGGAGGTTGGGAAGATACGCAGTATTTT
CASSGGLAGGWEDTQYF
>TRBD1|.|TRBV18|TRBJ1-4
TGTGCCAGCTCACCCAGGGGGCTGGCAAAACTGTTTTTT
CASSPRGLAKLFF
>TRBD2|.|TRBV18|TRBJ2-7
TGTGCCAGCTCTCCTTCTAGCGGGTCATACGAGCAGTACTTC
CASSPSSGSYEQYF
>TRBD2|.|TRBV5-1|TRBJ2-1
TGCGCCAGCAGCCACGGACTAGCGGGAGTAGAGTACAATGAGCAGTTCTTC
CASSHGLAGVEYNEQFF
>.|.|TRBV29-1|TRBJ2-4
TGCAGCGTTGTGGGGGGGGGCTGGGGCATTCAGTACTTC
CSVVGGGWGIQYF
>TRBD1|few|TRBV4-1|TRBJ2-1
TGCGCCAGCAGCCAGCGGACAGGGCACAATGAGCAGTTCTTC
CASSQRTGHNEQFF
>TRBD1|many|TRBV30|TRBJ1-6
TGTGCCTGGAGGGGTACAGGGGGCCGGATTGGGTCACCCCTCCACTTT
CAWRGTGGRIGSPLHF
>.|.|TRBV21-1|TRBJ2-5
TGTGCCAGCAGCAAAGAAACTAGCGGGATACTCCAAGAGACCCAGTACTTC
CASSKETSGILQETQYF
>.|.|TRBV6-1|TRBJ2-7
TGTGCCAGCAGTTCGCCGGGACACTCGATCTACGAGCAGTACTTC
CASSSPGHSIYEQYF
>.|.|TRBV6-2/TRBV6-3|TRBJ2-3
TGTGCCAGCAGCCGGGCCGAGATGATAGATACGCAGTATTTT
CASSRAEMIDTQYF
>.|.|TRBV4-1|TRBJ1-2
TGCGCCAGCAGCCAAGGCCTGGGCGGGTCCTATGGCTACACCTTC
CASSQGLGGSYGYTF
>TRBD1|.|TRBV6-2/TRBV6-3|TRBJ1-5
TGTGCCAGCAGTTCCCCCGGAACAGGGGCAGTTTTGGGCAATCAGCCCCAGCATTTT
CASSSPGTGAVLGNQPQHF
>.|.|TRBV12-3/TRBV12-4|TRBJ2-3
TGTGCCAGCAGTTTAGCAGCAGGAGATACGCAGTATTTT
CASSLAAGDTQYF
>.|few|TRBV5-1|TRBJ2-7
TGCGCCAGCACCGAGGGAGGTCAGAGTATCGAGCAGTACTTC
CASTEGGQSIEQYF
>.|.|TRBV7-9|TRBJ2-4
TGTGCCAGCAGCTTAGCGGGCGAGAGAATGGGCAAAAACATTCAGTACTTC
CASSLAGERMGKNIQYF
>.|.|TRBV4-1|TRBJ1-2
TGCGCCAGCACCCCAAGCGGCAGCTTCTATGGCTACACCTTC
CASTPSGSFYGYTF
>TRBD2|.|TRBV30|TRBJ2-7
TGTGCCTGGAGTCGGACTAGCGGGACCGCATCCTACGAGCAGTACTTC
CAWSRTSGTASYEQYF
>.|.|TRBV5-1|TRBJ2-2
TGCGCCAGCAGCTTGGTGGGCGCGGGGACCGGGGAGCTGTTTTTT
CASSLVGAGTGELFF
>.|.|TRBV19|TRBJ2-7
TGTGCCAGTAGTATAGCCGCACAGAACCGCTACGAGCAGTACTTC
CASSIAAQNRYEQYF
>.|.|TRBV5-5|TRBJ2-7
TGTGCCAGCAGCTTGGTCCCCGTTGCCTACGAGCAGTACTTC
CASSLVPVAYEQYF
>.|once|TRBV12-3/TRBV12-4|TRBJ2-7
TGTGCCAGCGGGCGCGTATACGAGCAGTACTTC
CASGRVYEQYF
>TRBD1|.|TRBV10-3|TRBJ2-7
TGTGCCATCACGGGGACAGGGAGCTACGAGCAGTACTTC
CAITGTGSYEQYF
>.|.|TRBV15|TRBJ2-3
TGTGCCACCAGCCGAGACGTCGGGGGCACAGATACGCAGTATTTT
CATSRDVGGTDTQYF
>.|once|TRBV19|TRBJ2-1
TGTGCCAGTAGTATTCTTTCAGGTAATGAGCAGTTCTTC
CASSILSGNEQFF
>.|.|TRBV30|TRBJ2-3
TGTGCCTGGACTAAATTGGAGGATACGCAGTATTTT
CAWTKLEDTQYF
>.|once|TRBV19|TRBJ2-3
TGTGCCAGTAGTATAGGGCGGGGCACAGATACGCAGTATTTT
CASSIGRGTDTQYF
>TRBD2|once|TRBV28|TRBJ2-7
TGTGCCAGCAATAGACTAGCGGCAACTACCTACGAGCAGTACTTC
CASNRLAATTYEQYF
>.|.|TRBV6-4|TRBJ2-7
TGTGCCAGCAGTGACTCTGGCAGGGGCATCAACGAGCAGTACTTC
CASSDSGRGINEQYF
>.|.|TRBV5-1|TRBJ2-7
TGCGCCAGCAGCTTGGTCTCCTCCTACGAGCAGTACTTC
CASSLVSSYEQYF
>.|.|TRBV3-1/TRBV3-2|TRBJ2-7
TGTGCCAGCAGCCAAGATTTGGCCCCCTACGAGCAGTACTTC
CASSQDLAPYEQYF
>.|.|TRBV20-1|TRBJ1-4
TGCAGTGCTAGTTGGCACAATAATGAAAAACTGTTTTTT
CSASWHNNEKLFF
>.|once|TRBV5-1|TRBJ1-2
TGCGCCAGCAGCTCTACCCCAGGGGAGAGCTACACCTTC
CASSSTPGESYTF
>TRBD2|.|TRBV7-9|TRBJ2-5
TGTGCCAGCAGCTTGAAGAGGGGACTAGAAGAGACCCAGTACTTC
CASSLKRGLEETQYF